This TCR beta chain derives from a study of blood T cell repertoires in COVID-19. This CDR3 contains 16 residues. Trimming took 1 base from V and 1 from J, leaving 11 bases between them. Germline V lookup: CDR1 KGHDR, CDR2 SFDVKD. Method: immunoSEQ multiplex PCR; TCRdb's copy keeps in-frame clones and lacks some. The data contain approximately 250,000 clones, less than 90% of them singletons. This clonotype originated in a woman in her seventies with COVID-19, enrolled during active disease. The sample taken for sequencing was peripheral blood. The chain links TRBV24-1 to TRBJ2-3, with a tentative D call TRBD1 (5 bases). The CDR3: CATSDLRGWGTDTQYF. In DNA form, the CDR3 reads TGTGCCACCAGTGATTTAAGGGGTTGGGGCACAGATACGCAGTATTTT.